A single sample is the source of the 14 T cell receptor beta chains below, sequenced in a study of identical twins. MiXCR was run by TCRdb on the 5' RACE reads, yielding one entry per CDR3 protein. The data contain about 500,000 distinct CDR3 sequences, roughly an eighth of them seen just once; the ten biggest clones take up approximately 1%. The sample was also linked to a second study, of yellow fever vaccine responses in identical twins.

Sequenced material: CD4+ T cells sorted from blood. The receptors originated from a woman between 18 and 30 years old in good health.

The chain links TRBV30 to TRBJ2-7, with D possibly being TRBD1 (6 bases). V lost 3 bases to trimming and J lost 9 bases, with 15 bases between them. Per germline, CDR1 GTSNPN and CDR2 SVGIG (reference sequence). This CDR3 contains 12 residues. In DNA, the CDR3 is TGTGCCTGGAGAACAGGGAAGGGCGTGCAGTACTTC. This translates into CAWRTGKGVQYF.

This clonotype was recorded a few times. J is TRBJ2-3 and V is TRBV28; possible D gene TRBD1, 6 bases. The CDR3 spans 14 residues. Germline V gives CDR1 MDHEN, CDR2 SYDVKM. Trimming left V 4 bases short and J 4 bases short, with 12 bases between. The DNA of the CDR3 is TGTGCCAGCAGTTCCTCCCGGACAGCAGATACGCAGTATTTT. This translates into CASSSSRTADTQYF.

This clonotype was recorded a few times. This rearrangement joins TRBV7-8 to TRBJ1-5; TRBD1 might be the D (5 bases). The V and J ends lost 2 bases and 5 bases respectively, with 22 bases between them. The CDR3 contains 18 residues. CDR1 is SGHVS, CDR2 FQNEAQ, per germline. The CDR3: CASSLYSSPGKGYQPQHF. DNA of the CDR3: TGTGCCAGCAGCTTATATTCCTCTCCAGGGAAGGGGTATCAGCCCCAGCATTTT.

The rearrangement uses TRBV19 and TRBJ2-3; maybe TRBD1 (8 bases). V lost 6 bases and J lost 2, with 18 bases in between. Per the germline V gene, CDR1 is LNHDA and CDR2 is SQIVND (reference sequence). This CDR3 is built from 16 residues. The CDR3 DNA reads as TGTGCCAGTAGAAGCCTACAGGGGGGGCTCACAGATACGCAGTATTTT. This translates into CASRSLQGGLTDTQYF. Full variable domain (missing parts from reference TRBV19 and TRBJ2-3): DGGITQSPKYLFRKEGQNVTLSCEQNLNHDAMYWYRQDPGQGLRLIYYSQIVNDFQKGDIAEGYSVSREKKESFPLTVTSAQKNPTAFYLCASRSLQGGLTDTQYFGPGTRLTVL.

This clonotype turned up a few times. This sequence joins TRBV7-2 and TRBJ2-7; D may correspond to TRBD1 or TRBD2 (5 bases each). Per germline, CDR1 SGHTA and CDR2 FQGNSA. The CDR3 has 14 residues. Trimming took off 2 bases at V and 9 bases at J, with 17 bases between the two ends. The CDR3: CASSLLASEGRQYF. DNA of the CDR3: TGTGCCAGCAGCTTATTGGCGTCAGAGGGGCGGCAGTACTTC. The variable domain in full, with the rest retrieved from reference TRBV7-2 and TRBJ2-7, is GAGVSQSPSNKVTEKGKDVELRCDPISGHTALYWYRQSLGQGLEFLIYFQGNSAPDKSGLPSDRFSAERTGGSVSTLTIQRTQQEDSAVYLCASSLLASEGRQYFGPGTRLTVT.

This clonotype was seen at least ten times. The CDR3 DNA reads as TGTGCCAGCAGCGTAAACGAGCAGTACTTC. Translating gives CASSVNEQYF. V gene TRBV2 combines with J gene TRBJ2-7; D unclear. CDR1 and CDR2 (germline): SNHLY, FYNNEI. CDR3 size: 10 residues. Trimming removed 6 bases at V and 5 bases at J, with 5 bases between.

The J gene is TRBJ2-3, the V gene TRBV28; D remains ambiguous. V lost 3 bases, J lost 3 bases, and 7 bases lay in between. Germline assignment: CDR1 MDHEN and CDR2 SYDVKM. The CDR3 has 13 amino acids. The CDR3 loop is CASSFRNTDTQYF. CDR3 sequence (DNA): TGTGCCAGCAGTTTTAGAAATACAGATACGCAGTATTTT. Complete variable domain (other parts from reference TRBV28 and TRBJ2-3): DVKVTQSSRYLVKRTGEKVFLECVQDMDHENMFWYRQDPGLGLRLIYFSYDVKMKEKGDIPEGYSVSREKKERFSLILESASTNQTSMYLCASSFRNTDTQYFGPGTRLTVL.

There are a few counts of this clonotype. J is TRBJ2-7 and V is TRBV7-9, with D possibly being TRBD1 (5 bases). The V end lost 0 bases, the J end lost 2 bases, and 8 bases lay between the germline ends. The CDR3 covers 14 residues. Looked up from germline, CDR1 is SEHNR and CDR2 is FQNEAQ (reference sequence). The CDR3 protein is CASSLAGLPYEQYF. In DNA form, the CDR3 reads TGTGCCAGCAGCTTAGCGGGGCTCCCCTACGAGCAGTACTTC.

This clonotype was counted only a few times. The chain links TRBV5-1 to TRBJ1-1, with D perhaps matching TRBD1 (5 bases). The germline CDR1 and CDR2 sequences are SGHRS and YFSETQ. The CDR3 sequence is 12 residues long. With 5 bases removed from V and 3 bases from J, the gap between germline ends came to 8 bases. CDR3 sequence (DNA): TGCGCCAGCAGGGGAGGGGACACTGAAGCTTTCTTT. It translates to CASRGGDTEAFF.

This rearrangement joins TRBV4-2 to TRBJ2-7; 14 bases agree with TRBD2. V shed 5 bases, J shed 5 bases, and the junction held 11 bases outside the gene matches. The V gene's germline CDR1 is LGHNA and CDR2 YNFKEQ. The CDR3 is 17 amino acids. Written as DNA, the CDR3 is TGTGCCAGCAGCTACTCTCGACTAGCGGGAGGGTCCCACGAGCAGTACTTC. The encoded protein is CASSYSRLAGGSHEQYF.

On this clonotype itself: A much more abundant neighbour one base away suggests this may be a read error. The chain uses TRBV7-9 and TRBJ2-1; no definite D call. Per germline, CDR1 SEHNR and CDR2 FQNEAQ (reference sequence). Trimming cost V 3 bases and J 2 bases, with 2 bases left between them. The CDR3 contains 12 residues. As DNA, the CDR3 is TGTGCCAGCAGCTTTGCCTACAATGAGCAGTTCTTC. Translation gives CASSFAYNEQFF.

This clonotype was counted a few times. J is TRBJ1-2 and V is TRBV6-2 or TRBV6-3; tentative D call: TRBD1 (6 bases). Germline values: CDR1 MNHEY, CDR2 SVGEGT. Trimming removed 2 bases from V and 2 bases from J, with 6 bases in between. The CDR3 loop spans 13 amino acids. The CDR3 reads CASSYGQNYGYTF. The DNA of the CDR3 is TGTGCCAGCAGTTACGGACAGAACTATGGCTACACCTTC.

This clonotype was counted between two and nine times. The chain's CDR3 is CASSRRDRGRDQPQHF. CDR3 bases: TGTGCCAGCAGCCGCCGGGACAGGGGTCGGGATCAGCCCCAGCATTTT. The chain is built from TRBV6-1 and TRBJ1-5; 10 bases align to TRBD1. Germline-derived CDR1 and CDR2 are MNHNS and SASEGT. The J segment lost 5 bases and the V segment lost 6 bases, leaving 10 bases of the junction unmatched. The CDR3 has 16 residues.

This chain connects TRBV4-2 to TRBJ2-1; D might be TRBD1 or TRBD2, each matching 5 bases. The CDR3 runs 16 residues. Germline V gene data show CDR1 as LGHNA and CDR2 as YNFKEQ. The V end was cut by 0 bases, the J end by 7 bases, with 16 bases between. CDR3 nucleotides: TGTGCCAGCAGCCAAGATCAATCACGTGGGGGAAATGAGCAGTTCTTC. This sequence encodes CASSQDQSRGGNEQFF.